The 29 T cell receptor beta chains given below trace back to one sample, sequenced in a study of blood T cell repertoires in COVID-19. Profiled with immunoSEQ multiplex PCR; TCRdb holds only in-frame clones, not every one. The data contain approximately 210,000 clones, 65% to 90% of them singletons. The sequenced sample was peripheral blood. These receptors originate from a man between 50 and 59 years old with COVID-19, enrolled during active disease.

The CDR3 nucleotides are TGTGCCAGCAGCCAAATGAGGCCGGGACAAAAAAGGGACTATGGCTACACCTTC. It yields the protein CASSQMRPGQKRDYGYTF. The chain combines TRBV14 with TRBJ1-2; D possibly corresponds to TRBD1 (6 bases). V lost 2 bases and J 3 bases, leaving 22 bases between the germline ends. CDR3 length: 18 amino acids. Germline loops: CDR1 SGHDN, CDR2 FVKESK.

The V and J genes are TRBV9 and TRBJ1-6, with D unclear. Germline-derived CDR1 and CDR2 are SGDLS and YYNGEE. The CDR3 loop spans 14 amino acids. V lost 3 bases and J lost 0, with 4 bases in between. CDR3 DNA sequence: TGTGCCAGCAGCGGAGTCTCCTATAATTCACCCCTCCACTTT. The encoded protein is CASSGVSYNSPLHF.

The CDR3 loop is CASSYSKPGNEQFF. The DNA of the CDR3 is TGTGCCAGCAGTTACTCGAAGCCCGGGAATGAGCAGTTCTTC. The chain couples TRBV6-5 to TRBJ2-1, with D unresolved. Germline V gene sequence: CDR1 MNHEY, CDR2 SVGAGI. V was cut by 0 bases and J by 7 bases, with 10 bases left in between. The CDR3 contains 14 residues.

In this sample, this clone turned up once. V usage is TRBV28 and J usage is TRBJ2-6, with 7 bases aligning to TRBD1. This CDR3 contains 16 residues. From germline, CDR1 is MDHEN and CDR2 SYDVKM. V was pared by 6 bases and J by 0 bases, with 5 bases of the junction left unmatched. The CDR3 sequence: CASRKTGVSGANVLTF. CDR3 bases: TGTGCCAGCAGAAAAACAGGGGTCTCTGGGGCCAACGTCCTGACTTTC.

A single count supports this clone. The J gene is TRBJ2-7, the V gene TRBV5-1; 7 bases agree with TRBD1. Germline V CDR1 and CDR2: SGHRS, YFSETQ. The ends lost 7 bases at V and 3 bases at J; junction bases unmatched: 10. The CDR3 runs 14 residues. The CDR3 protein is CASATGDVVYEQYF. CDR3 nucleotides: TGCGCCAGCGCAACAGGGGACGTTGTCTACGAGCAGTACTTC.

The chain links TRBV4-2 to TRBJ1-5; 7 positions match TRBD1. V shed 1 base, J shed 4 bases, and the junction held 10 bases outside the gene matches. The CDR3 is 17 residues long. CDR1 is LGHNA and CDR2 is YNFKEQ in the germline V gene. The CDR3 DNA follows: TGTGCCAGCAGCCAAGTGTCTGCAGGGGGACTTAATCAGCCCCAGCATTTT. This encodes CASSQVSAGGLNQPQHF.

The CDR3 DNA reads TGTGCCAGCAGCTGGTCCGGGACTAGCGGGATTATGGGGGAGCTGTTTTTT. Its protein is CASSWSGTSGIMGELFF. V usage is TRBV5-5 and J usage is TRBJ2-2; 13 bases match TRBD2. The CDR3 runs to 17 residues. CDR1 is SGHKS and CDR2 is YYEKEE in the germline V gene (reference sequence). V trimming: 3 bases; J trimming: 8 bases; junction bases outside the gene matches: 10.

This sequence joins TRBV7-2 and TRBJ2-3; TRBD2 matches 10 bases. In germline, CDR1 is SGHTA, CDR2 FQGNSA. The V and J ends lost 6 bases and 8 bases, in that order; junction bases with no gene match: 8. The CDR3 consists of 14 residues. CDR3: CASRAGGRLGTQYF. The CDR3 bases are TGTGCCAGCAGAGCGGGGGGGCGGTTGGGTACGCAGTATTTT.

This clone occurred once. This CDR3 reads CASSVDRVAGELFF. The CDR3 nucleotides read TGTGCCAGCAGCGTCGACAGGGTAGCTGGGGAGCTGTTTTTT. The J gene is TRBJ2-2, the V gene TRBV7-3, with 7 bases that match TRBD1. The CDR3 runs to 14 residues. V shed 5 bases and J 8 bases; nucleotides not matched to a gene: 8. CDR1 and CDR2 from the germline V gene are SGHTA and FQGTGA.

This clone was detected only a few times. This rearrangement joins TRBV15 to TRBJ2-3; 13 bases match TRBD2. Germline CDR1 LNHNV, CDR2 YYDKDF (reference sequence). The CDR3 is 18 amino acids. The junction had 5 bases not matched to a gene; V was cut back by 0 bases and J by 2 bases. CDR3 sequence: CATSRDVTSGGNTDTQYF. The CDR3 nucleotides read TGTGCCACCAGCAGAGACGTGACTAGCGGGGGGAACACAGATACGCAGTATTTT.

The V call is TRBV11-2, the J call TRBJ2-5; D possibly corresponds to TRBD2 (6 bases). Looked up from germline, CDR1 is SGHAT and CDR2 is FQNNGV. The V and J ends lost 1 base and 1 base respectively, with 10 bases between them. The CDR3 spans 15 residues. The DNA of the CDR3 is TGTGCCAGCAGCTTAGCTGAGCGGGCCCAAGAGACCCAGTACTTC. It yields the protein CASSLAERAQETQYF. Full variable domain (outside the CDR3, taken from reference TRBV11-2 and TRBJ2-5): EAGVAQSPRYKIIEKRQSVAFWCNPISGHATLYWYQQILGQGPKLLIQFQNNGVVDDSQLPKDRFSAERLKGVDSTLKIQPAKLEDSAVYLCASSLAERAQETQYFGPGTRLLVL.

The chain joins TRBV5-1 to TRBJ2-1; 10 bases agree with TRBD1. Trimming cost V 4 bases and J 4 bases; bases outside gene matches: 5. The CDR3 covers 15 residues. Germline CDR1 SGHRS, CDR2 YFSETQ. The CDR3 here is CASSGSGQGYNEQFF. In DNA, the CDR3 is TGCGCCAGCAGCGGTTCGGGACAGGGGTACAATGAGCAGTTCTTC.

The chain combines TRBV2 with TRBJ1-3; perhaps TRBD1 as D (5 bases). The germline V and J ends were trimmed by 5 bases and 4 bases, with 9 bases remaining between them. The CDR3 contains 13 residues. CDR1 is SNHLY and CDR2 is FYNNEI in the germline V gene. CDR3 coding DNA: TGTGCCAGCAGTCGGGACTTGGGAAACACCATATATTTT. Its protein is CASSRDLGNTIYF. Using reference TRBV2 and TRBJ1-3 for the parts outside the CDR3, the full variable domain is EPEVTQTPSHQVTQMGQEVILRCVPISNHLYFYWYRQILGQKVEFLVSFYNNEISEKSEIFDDQFSVERPDGSNFTLKIRSTKLEDSAMYFCASSRDLGNTIYFGEGSWLTVV.

This clone showed up just once. The chain is built from TRBV5-1 and TRBJ2-5, with 7 bases that match TRBD1. There are 15 residues in the CDR3. V shed 1 base, J shed 1 base, and the junction held 4 bases outside the gene matches. Germline values: CDR1 SGHRS, CDR2 YFSETQ. DNA for the CDR3: TGCGCCAGCAGCTTGAAGGGGGCCTCCCAAGAGACCCAGTACTTC. Its protein is CASSLKGASQETQYF. Based on the CDR3 plus reference TRBV5-1 and TRBJ2-5, the full variable domain is KAGVTQTPRYLIKTRGQQVTLSCSPISGHRSVSWYQQTPGQGLQFLFEYFSETQRNKGNFPGRFSGRQFSNSRSEMNVSTLELGDSALYLCASSLKGASQETQYFGPGTRLLVL.

CDR3 region: CASSYTSVSQETQYF. As DNA, the CDR3 is TGTGCCAGCAGTTACACGTCAGTTTCCCAAGAGACCCAGTACTTC. The V call is TRBV6-5, the J call TRBJ2-5; D is ambiguous. This CDR3 has 15 residues. The ends were cut back, 2 bases at V and 1 base at J, with 11 bases in the middle. Germline CDR1 and CDR2: MNHEY and SVGAGI.

The chain employs TRBV2 and TRBJ1-2; D ambiguous. The V gene lost 8 bases and the J gene lost 2 bases, with 15 bases spanning the gap. The length of the CDR3 is 14 residues. Germline CDR1 reads SNHLY; CDR2 reads FYNNEI. The CDR3 sequence: CASLLLPLNYGYTF. CDR3 nucleotides: TGTGCCAGCCTGTTACTGCCCCTAAACTATGGCTACACCTTC. Together with reference TRBV2 and TRBJ1-2, the CDR3 gives the full variable domain: EPEVTQTPSHQVTQMGQEVILRCVPISNHLYFYWYRQILGQKVEFLVSFYNNEISEKSEIFDDQFSVERPDGSNFTLKIRSTKLEDSAMYFCASLLLPLNYGYTFGSGTRLTVV.

The gene calls are TRBV9 and TRBJ1-1; weak D call: TRBD1 (5 bases). CDR3 length equals 13 residues. Germline CDR1 and CDR2: SGDLS and YYNGEE. V shed 2 bases and J shed 0 bases, with 5 bases lying between them. In DNA, the CDR3 is TGTGCCAGCAGCGTGACAGTGAACACTGAAGCTTTCTTT. This sequence encodes CASSVTVNTEAFF. Full variable domain (missing parts from reference TRBV9 and TRBJ1-1): DSGVTQTPKHLITATGQRVTLRCSPRSGDLSVYWYQQSLDQGLQFLIQYYNGEERAKGNILERFSAQQFPDLHSELNLSSLELGDSALYFCASSVTVNTEAFFGQGTRLTVV.

The chain couples TRBV5-1 to TRBJ2-1; D gene ambiguous. The CDR3 is made up of 13 amino acids. Trimming removed 5 bases at V and 0 bases at J, with 6 bases between. Germline-derived CDR1 and CDR2 are SGHRS and YFSETQ. The CDR3 loop reads CASRPNSYNEQFF. The CDR3 nucleotides read TGCGCCAGCAGGCCTAACTCCTACAATGAGCAGTTCTTC.

This rearrangement joins TRBV28 to TRBJ1-6; 7 positions agree with TRBD1. The CDR3 is 16 residues long. Per the germline V gene, CDR1 is MDHEN and CDR2 is SYDVKM. V dropped 4 bases and J dropped 10; count of bases not matched to a gene: 13. The CDR3 nucleotides are TGTGCCAGCAGTTCGGAAAAACAGGGGATTGGGTCACCCCTCCACTTT. Protein: CASSSEKQGIGSPLHF.

This chain links TRBV2 with TRBJ2-3, with D possibly being TRBD2 (5 bases). V lost 6 bases to trimming and J lost 3 bases, with 7 bases between them. From germline, CDR1 is SNHLY and CDR2 FYNNEI. This CDR3 has 12 amino acids. In DNA, the CDR3 is TGTGCCAGCAGGAGGGAAACAGATACGCAGTATTTT. Its translation: CASRRETDTQYF.

The V call is TRBV2, the J call TRBJ1-1; D remains ambiguous. V lost 3 bases to trimming and J lost 0 bases, with 14 bases between them. The CDR3 has 16 residues. Germline CDR1 reads SNHLY; CDR2 reads FYNNEI. CDR3 amino acids: CASSDRGLGMNTEAFF. CDR3 DNA: TGTGCCAGCAGTGATAGAGGGCTTGGAATGAACACTGAAGCTTTCTTT.

The chain is built from TRBV7-3 and TRBJ1-2, with 8 bases that match TRBD1. The CDR3 sequence is 13 residues long. The trim removed 5 bases at V and 8 bases at J, leaving 7 bases unmatched. Germline V gene lookup returns CDR1 SGHTA and CDR2 FQGTGA. DNA for the CDR3: TGTGCCAGCAGCCCCGGACAGGGAGGAGGCTACACCTTC. As protein: CASSPGQGGGYTF.

The chain uses TRBV6-5 and TRBJ1-1; D possibly corresponds to TRBD1 (6 bases). V was cut by 7 bases and J by 11 bases, with 17 bases left in between. This CDR3 is 12 amino acids long. CDR1 and CDR2 (germline): MNHEY, SVGAGI. In DNA form, the CDR3 reads TGTGCCAGCAATGGGGACACTCGGGACGCTTTCTTT. This gives the protein CASNGDTRDAFF.

The V call is TRBV5-4, the J call TRBJ1-5, with TRBD1 identical over 7 bases. The germline gives CDR1 SGHNT, CDR2 YYREEE (reference sequence). The CDR3 runs 15 residues. V was clipped by 4 bases and J by 3 bases; unmatched bases: 7. The CDR3 is CASSRMDRPNQPQHF. The CDR3 DNA reads TGTGCCAGCAGCCGGATGGACAGGCCCAATCAGCCCCAGCATTTT.

This chain uses TRBV29-1 with TRBJ2-1; TRBD1 might be the D (6 bases). V shed 4 bases and J shed 2 bases, with 9 bases lying between them. This CDR3 is built from 13 residues. CDR1 is SQVTM, CDR2 ANQGSEA, per germline. CDR3 DNA: TGCAGCGTTGCAGGGGTGACCTACAATGAGCAGTTCTTC. It specifies CSVAGVTYNEQFF.

The rearrangement uses TRBV5-1 and TRBJ2-7; a possible D gene is TRBD1 (5 bases). Germline V gene data show CDR1 as SGHRS and CDR2 as YFSETQ. The CDR3 sequence is 15 residues long. V was clipped by 0 bases and J by 0 bases, with 10 bases between them. The CDR3 sequence is CASSLGQPSSYEQYF. The CDR3 region has the DNA TGCGCCAGCAGCTTGGGACAGCCGAGCTCCTACGAGCAGTACTTC.

The chain employs TRBV2 and TRBJ2-7; TRBD1 matches at 9 bases. The CDR3 is 18 amino acids. V lost 6 bases, J lost 4 bases, and 19 bases stayed unmatched. Germline V gene sequence: CDR1 SNHLY, CDR2 FYNNEI. The CDR3 loop reads CASRADRGALFIVYEQYF. As DNA, the CDR3 is TGTGCCAGCAGGGCCGACAGGGGGGCACTTTTCATCGTTTACGAGCAGTACTTC.

The V and J genes are TRBV3-1 (or the pseudogene TRBV3-2) and TRBJ2-7; 8 bases are a match to TRBD1. Germline values: CDR1 LGHDT, CDR2 YNNKEL (reference sequence). The CDR3 runs to 16 residues. The V and J ends lost 4 bases and 1 base, in that order; junction bases with no gene match: 9. CDR3 DNA sequence: TGTGCCAGCAGCCCTTACAGGGGGACAACGTCCTACGAGCAGTACTTC. Amino acid sequence: CASSPYRGTTSYEQYF.

This chain uses TRBV5-5 with TRBJ1-2, with D maybe TRBD1 (5 bases). CDR3 length: 15 amino acids. Trimming cost V 3 bases and J 2 bases, with 14 bases left between them. In germline, CDR1 is SGHKS, CDR2 YYEKEE (reference sequence). CDR3 sequence reads: CASSYRDGGNYGYTF. The DNA of the CDR3 is TGTGCCAGCAGCTACCGGGACGGGGGGAACTATGGCTACACCTTC.